The rows below give T cell receptor beta chains drawn from one sample of a study of T-cell reconstitution after alpha-beta-depleted transplantation in children. TCRdb fed the PCR reads into MiXCR, producing one record per CDR3 protein. Of 300,000 or so distinct CDR3 sequences detected, more than 8% appear once; the ten largest clones hold 10%. The material sequenced was PBMCs from the stem cell graft donor, taken from the stem cell graft. These receptors came from a human donor who donated a stem cell graft to a child with SCID. Both conserved end residues are trimmed from each CDR3. Part of the rows lack a size; the others show once, few, many or a class for expanded clones.

>TRBV11-2|-
ASSFASGGADTQY
>TRBV9|-
ASSDTGIRTDTQY
>TRBV20-1|-
SAPNKGLARTDTQY
>TRBV12-3/TRBV12-4|few
ASSMSGTASA
>TRBV7-6|many
ASSLVTTGRPRSSYNSPLH
>TRBV7-6|few
ASSPTGPPLAGELF
>TRBV14|few
ASSQTGGPRTYEQY
>TRBV12-3/TRBV12-4|few
ASSPRGEQGDTQY
>TRBV6-1|many
ASSEQTPPNYGYT
>TRBV4-1|-
ASSQSGISYEQY
>TRBV11-2|few
ASSSPELDSSLSRYEQY
>TRBV7-9|few
ASSSTRGWEGEQF
>TRBV9|-
ASSVAQGGSPLH
>TRBV4-2|-
ASSQKDGLAGFTDTQY
>TRBV6-5|few
ASTTRQGEAF
>TRBV29-1|-
SVELGLAGRTYEQY
>TRBV27|few
ASGNPTRTVNEQF
>TRBV5-1|-
ASSHRDSTDTQY
>TRBV6-1|-
ASSDWTHSSYNEQF
>TRBV28|many
ASSTPGDLNTEAF
>TRBV15|few
ATSRSSYEQY
>TRBV18|-
ASSPGQPQHYGYT
>TRBV25-1|few
ASTQTGGLSSYNEQF
>TRBV12-3/TRBV12-4|many
ASSSAGGRKGYT
>TRBV27|-
ASSFRDGYEQY
>TRBV29-1|-
SVELRETGEKTQY
>TRBV19|-
ASSIVRGVRTGELF
>TRBV4-2|few
ASSQGAGGPSNEQF
>TRBV7-3|few
ASSLTAGMNTEAF
>TRBV20-1|many
SASPRTSGSYEQY
>TRBV29-1|-
SVATGGGNEKLF
>TRBV7-6|many
ASSPSGGPNTGELF
>TRBV5-1|few
ASSFGGGLAYEQY
>TRBV20-1|few
SAPPYVGAEAF
>TRBV5-6|-
ASNLGMAYNEQF
>TRBV7-9|-
ASSRITGGASWEQY
>TRBV5-1|-
ASSLVGLAGPNTGELF
>TRBV29-1|few
SAVHSYEQY
>TRBV12-3/TRBV12-4|few
ASSPSSRGVSPLH
>TRBV29-1|many
SVAGDRTDTQY
>TRBV5-1|few
ASSGTTGSNEKLF
>TRBV20-1|many
SARVLSSGNTIY
>TRBV5-1|few
ASSIRGGVTTGELF
>TRBV5-1|-
ASSLTASYNEQF
>TRBV10-3|many
AISGASTDTQY
>TRBV3-1|-
ASSQEVAANEKLF
>TRBV5-5|few
ASTRVGTILQETQY
>TRBV27|-
ASSLGTGVPSGANVLT
>TRBV16|many
ASSPLMNTGELF
>TRBV20-1|-
SASSPGPNLETQY
>TRBV12-3/TRBV12-4|few
ASSLAMAKNIQY
>TRBV9|few
ASSVSGGQLQETQY
>TRBV6-5|few
ASSYQGRGTQY
>TRBV9|few
ASSLRRSTGDLANTGELF
>TRBV4-1|-
ASSQDSPSGGLQADTQY